Listed here are 17 T cell receptor beta chains from one sample, sequenced in a study of blood T cell repertoires in COVID-19. Method: immunoSEQ multiplex PCR; TCRdb's copy keeps in-frame clones and lacks some. The sample includes around 160,000 clones, 75% to 85% of them seen just once. The sequencing input was peripheral blood. All receptors come from a man in his sixties with active or convalescent COVID-19.

The chain links TRBV27 to TRBJ1-5, with 8 nucleotides matching TRBD1. The CDR3 loop spans 14 amino acids. In germline, CDR1 is MNHEY, CDR2 SMNVEV (reference sequence). V shed 6 bases, J shed 4 bases, and the junction held 5 bases outside the gene matches. In DNA form, the CDR3 reads TGTGCCAGCAGCCTGGGACAGGTGAATCAGCCCCAGCATTTT. It codes for CASSLGQVNQPQHF.

This chain connects TRBV30 to TRBJ1-1, with 9 positions matching TRBD1. The V gene's germline CDR1 is GTSNPN and CDR2 SVGIG (reference sequence). There are 14 residues in the CDR3. The ends lost 3 bases at V and 4 bases at J; junction bases unmatched: 6. CDR3 region: CAWRVTGGGTEAFF. In DNA, the CDR3 is TGTGCCTGGAGAGTGACAGGGGGAGGCACTGAAGCTTTCTTT. Together with reference TRBV30 and TRBJ1-1, the CDR3 gives the full variable domain: SQTIHQWPATLVQPVGSPLSLECTVEGTSNPNLYWYRQAAGRGLQLLFYSVGIGQISSEVPQNLSASRPQDRQFILSSKKLLLSDSGFYLCAWRVTGGGTEAFFGQGTRLTVV.

In the case of this clone: The same CDR3 also results from other DNA sequences found in this sample. The rearrangement links TRBV18 to TRBJ2-3; 7 bases map to TRBD1. The trim removed 0 bases at V and 6 bases at J, leaving 0 bases unmatched. The CDR3 is made up of 13 amino acids. Germline CDR1 KGHSH, CDR2 LQKENI. CDR3 nucleotides: TGTGCCAGCTCACCACCAGGGGGCGATACGCAGTATTTT. This translates into CASSPPGGDTQYF.

The chain employs TRBV24-1 and TRBJ2-3, with 9 bases matching TRBD1. The ends lost 11 bases at V and 2 bases at J; junction bases unmatched: 10. The CDR3 totals 15 residues. The germline CDR1 and CDR2 sequences are KGHDR and SFDVKD. The CDR3 is CAIGQGPSTTDTQYF. The CDR3 DNA sequence: TGTGCCATTGGACAGGGGCCTTCAACCACAGATACGCAGTATTTT.

The chain links TRBV19 to TRBJ2-1; no firm D call. CDR1 LNHDA and CDR2 SQIVND come from the germline V gene (reference sequence). The CDR3 is 15 residues long. Trimming took off 3 bases at V and 7 bases at J, with 16 bases between the two ends. CDR3 sequence: CASSMTQTGWNEQFF. CDR3 sequence (DNA): TGTGCCAGTAGTATGACCCAGACTGGTTGGAATGAGCAGTTCTTC.

The chain employs TRBV4-2 and TRBJ2-5, with a weak D call TRBD2 (5 bases). Trimming stripped 1 base from V and 2 bases from J, with 5 bases between. There are 13 residues in the CDR3. The germline CDR1 and CDR2 sequences are LGHNA and YNFKEQ. This CDR3 reads CASSQGRQETQYF. In DNA, the CDR3 is TGTGCCAGCAGCCAAGGGAGGCAAGAGACCCAGTACTTC.

This rearrangement joins TRBV19 to TRBJ1-3; D remains ambiguous. The CDR3 totals 13 residues. Trimming left V 5 bases short and J 3 bases short, with 8 bases between. Germline V gene lookup returns CDR1 LNHDA and CDR2 SQIVND (reference sequence). The CDR3 here is CASSSGLGNTIYF. In nucleotides, the CDR3 is TGTGCCAGTAGTTCCGGACTTGGAAACACCATATATTTT.

V and J are TRBV6-5 and TRBJ1-4; TRBD1 might be the D (6 bases). With 6 bases removed from V and 5 bases from J, the gap between germline ends came to 13 bases. The CDR3 extends over 14 amino acids. The germline CDR1 and CDR2 sequences are MNHEY and SVGAGI. The CDR3 DNA sequence: TGTGCCAGCAGGCGACAGGTGGGAAATGAAAAACTGTTTTTT. It specifies CASRRQVGNEKLFF.

Comments on this clone: The same CDR3 is also encoded by other DNA sequences in this sample. The chain joins TRBV2 to TRBJ2-6, with 9 bases aligning to TRBD1. Germline V gives CDR1 SNHLY, CDR2 FYNNEI. The CDR3 spans 17 residues. V lost 6 bases to trimming and J lost 1 base; unmatched junction nucleotides: 7. The CDR3 DNA reads TGTGCCAGCAGCCGGGACAGGGTTGGATCTGGGGCCAACGTCCTGACTTTC. Translating gives CASSRDRVGSGANVLTF. Based on the CDR3 plus reference TRBV2 and TRBJ2-6, the full variable domain is EPEVTQTPSHQVTQMGQEVILRCVPISNHLYFYWYRQILGQKVEFLVSFYNNEISEKSEIFDDQFSVERPDGSNFTLKIRSTKLEDSAMYFCASSRDRVGSGANVLTFGAGSRLTVL.

The chain carries TRBV5-1 and TRBJ2-5, with 7 bases identical to TRBD1. From germline, CDR1 is SGHRS and CDR2 YFSETQ. CDR3 length: 15 amino acids. Trimming cost V 0 bases and J 2 bases; bases outside gene matches: 4. The CDR3 here is CASSLGQGNQETQYF. CDR3 nucleotide sequence: TGCGCCAGCAGCTTGGGACAGGGAAATCAAGAGACCCAGTACTTC. Combining the CDR3 with reference TRBV5-1 and TRBJ2-5 gives the whole variable domain KAGVTQTPRYLIKTRGQQVTLSCSPISGHRSVSWYQQTPGQGLQFLFEYFSETQRNKGNFPGRFSGRQFSNSRSEMNVSTLELGDSALYLCASSLGQGNQETQYFGPGTRLLVL.

The V gene is TRBV11-2, the J gene TRBJ2-5, with D possibly matching TRBD1 (5 bases). This CDR3 has 14 residues. The germline CDR1 and CDR2 sequences are SGHAT and FQNNGV. Between the trimmed V and J ends, which lost 5 bases and 1 base, there was a span of 11 bases. CDR3: CASSRRQGQETQYF. In DNA, the CDR3 is TGTGCCAGCAGCAGGCGGCAGGGCCAAGAGACCCAGTACTTC.

The chain couples TRBV11-3 to TRBJ1-5; D remains unclear. Germline assignment: CDR1 SGHNT and CDR2 YENEEA. The V end was cut by 0 bases, the J end by 7 bases, with 7 bases between. The CDR3 contains 13 residues. CDR3 coding DNA: TGTGCCAGCAGCTTAGATAGTTGGCAGCCCCAGCATTTT. Its protein is CASSLDSWQPQHF. The variable domain in full, with the rest retrieved from reference TRBV11-3 and TRBJ1-5, is EAGVVQSPRYKIIEKKQPVAFWCNPISGHNTLYWYLQNLGQGPELLIRYENEEAVDDSQLPKDRFSAERLKGVDSTLKIQPAELGDSAVYLCASSLDSWQPQHFGDGTRLSIL.

This chain uses TRBV6-5 with TRBJ1-1, with TRBD1 matching over 8 bases. Germline-derived CDR1 and CDR2 are MNHEY and SVGAGI. CDR3 length: 15 amino acids. The V segment lost 0 bases and the J segment 1 base; nucleotides outside the gene matches: 1. This chain's CDR3 is CASSYSGTGNTEAFF. The DNA of the CDR3 is TGTGCCAGCAGTTACTCCGGGACAGGGAACACTGAAGCTTTCTTT.

In its sample, this clone was seen a few times. This rearrangement joins TRBV28 to TRBJ1-2; D gene ambiguous. The CDR3 sequence is 16 residues long. Germline values: CDR1 MDHEN, CDR2 SYDVKM. Between the trimmed V and J ends, which lost 6 bases and 7 bases, there was a span of 24 bases. The CDR3 region is CASSPSTRVPPIGYTF. The CDR3 region has the DNA TGTGCCAGCAGCCCCTCCACTCGGGTTCCGCCTATTGGCTACACCTTC.

This chain joins TRBV14 and TRBJ2-5; D gene unclear. V lost 7 bases and J 0 bases, leaving 15 bases between the germline ends. This CDR3 has 15 amino acids. CDR1 and CDR2 from the germline V gene are SGHDN and FVKESK. CDR3 sequence reads: CASMPKGANQETQYF. The DNA of the CDR3 is TGTGCCAGCATGCCCAAAGGAGCGAACCAAGAGACCCAGTACTTC.

This clone showed up many times. The rearrangement uses TRBV5-5 and TRBJ1-2; D is undetermined. The CDR3 sequence is 17 residues long. Trimming took 4 bases from V and 5 from J, leaving 24 bases between them. Per germline, CDR1 SGHKS and CDR2 YYEKEE (reference sequence). CDR3 loop: CASSPVVGSRYFYGYTF. CDR3 nucleotide sequence: TGTGCCAGCAGCCCCGTTGTGGGGAGTCGCTACTTTTATGGCTACACCTTC.

The chain links TRBV29-1 to TRBJ2-4; TRBD1 might be the D (6 bases). The V and J ends lost 4 bases and 1 base respectively, with 20 bases between them. The CDR3 is 17 residues long. The germline gives CDR1 SQVTM, CDR2 ANQGSEA. This CDR3 is CSVGSLSGAGAKNIQYF. In DNA form, the CDR3 reads TGCAGCGTTGGCAGTTTGTCAGGGGCCGGTGCCAAAAACATTCAGTACTTC.